A single sample is the source of the 10 T cell receptor beta chains below, sequenced in a study of T cell responses to AZD1222 COVID-19 vaccine. This table comes from immunoSEQ multiplex PCR, and its TCRdb copy is limited to in-frame clones, with some not included. The sample lists almost 65,000 clones, about 83% occurring once. Here the sequenced sample was peripheral blood, taken on day 0 of AZD1222 vaccination. The receptors were sampled from an adult in good health.

V usage is TRBV11-2 and J usage is TRBJ1-4; TRBD1 matches 7 bases. Per the germline V gene, CDR1 is SGHAT and CDR2 is FQNNGV. V lost 5 bases, J lost 5 bases, and 14 bases stayed unmatched. The CDR3 totals 17 residues. This CDR3 is CASSPPRGGGPNEKLFF. CDR3 nucleotide sequence: TGTGCCAGCAGCCCCCCTCGAGGGGGCGGACCAAATGAAAAACTGTTTTTT.

The rearrangement joins TRBV5-1 to TRBJ1-4, with 9 positions matching TRBD1. The CDR3 contains 15 residues. The germline V gene has CDR1 SGHRS and CDR2 YFSETQ. V was clipped by 0 bases and J by 6 bases; unmatched bases: 3. For the CDR3, the DNA is TGCGCCAGCAGCTTGGGGGACAGGGAGGATGAAAAACTGTTTTTT. It specifies CASSLGDREDEKLFF.

V is TRBV29-1 and J is TRBJ2-7, with 9 positions matching TRBD1. The CDR3 length is 13 residues. Germline CDR1 and CDR2: SQVTM and ANQGSEA. J gave up 3 bases and V 3 bases, and 3 bases lay outside the gene matches. The DNA for the CDR3 is TGCAGCGTTGAGGACAGGGGCAACTACGAGCAGTACTTC. This translates into CSVEDRGNYEQYF.

The V call is TRBV3-1 (or the pseudogene TRBV3-2), the J call TRBJ2-5; D may be TRBD2 (5 bases). The length of the CDR3 is 13 residues. The V end lost 4 bases, the J end lost 8 bases, and 14 bases lay between the germline ends. In germline, CDR1 is LGHDT, CDR2 YNNKEL (reference sequence). In DNA form, the CDR3 reads TGTGCCAGCAGCCGGCGGGCCTACGGCACCCAGTACTTC. Its protein product is CASSRRAYGTQYF.

CDR3 protein: CASSLVGQGAGEQYF. CDR3 DNA sequence: TGCGCCAGCAGCTTGGTAGGACAGGGGGCTGGCGAGCAGTACTTC. The genes are TRBV5-1 and TRBJ2-7; 11 positions match TRBD1. With 0 bases clipped from V and 6 bases from J, the junction kept 5 bases outside the gene matches. The CDR3 has 15 amino acids. Germline V gene data show CDR1 as SGHRS and CDR2 as YFSETQ. The variable domain in full, completed from reference TRBV5-1 and TRBJ2-7, reads KAGVTQTPRYLIKTRGQQVTLSCSPISGHRSVSWYQQTPGQGLQFLFEYFSETQRNKGNFPGRFSGRQFSNSRSEMNVSTLELGDSALYLCASSLVGQGAGEQYFGPGTRLTVT.

Here the CDR3 reads CASSLRQGDYGYTF. CDR3 in DNA: TGTGCCAGCAGCCTAAGACAGGGGGACTATGGCTACACCTTC. The genes are TRBV7-2 and TRBJ1-2; TRBD1 matches 9 bases. The CDR3 sequence is 14 residues long. Germline loops: CDR1 SGHTA, CDR2 FQGNSA. V lost 5 bases, J lost 3 bases, and 4 bases stayed unmatched.

The CDR3 spells CASVHGERGRYEQYF. The CDR3 DNA reads TGTGCCAGCGTCCACGGGGAGAGGGGGCGGTACGAGCAGTACTTC. The chain is built from TRBV25-1 and TRBJ2-7; 7 bases are shared with TRBD1. CDR3 length: 15 amino acids. The germline V gene has CDR1 MGHDK and CDR2 SYGVNS. With V trimmed by 8 bases and J by 4 bases, 14 bases remained unmatched.

The DNA for the CDR3 is TGTGCCAGCAGCCTCGGGACAGTGTTCGACGAGCAGTACTTC. Its translation is CASSLGTVFDEQYF. The chain recombines TRBV11-2 with TRBJ2-7; 7 nucleotides match TRBD1. The germline CDR1 and CDR2 sequences are SGHAT and FQNNGV. The CDR3 length is 14 residues. V shed 5 bases, J shed 5 bases, and the junction held 9 bases outside the gene matches.

The CDR3 region has the DNA TGTGCCAGCAGCTCGGGACAGTTCGGCTCTGGAAACACCATATATTTT. It is translated as CASSSGQFGSGNTIYF. The rearrangement links TRBV7-6 to TRBJ1-3, with TRBD1 matching over 7 bases. This CDR3 has 16 amino acids. Germline V gene lookup returns CDR1 SGHVS and CDR2 FNYEAQ. The V segment lost 4 bases and the J segment 0 bases; nucleotides outside the gene matches: 6. The variable domain in full, completed from reference TRBV7-6 and TRBJ1-3, reads GAGVSQSPRYKVTKRGQDVALRCDPISGHVSLYWYRQALGQGPEFLTYFNYEAQQDKSGLPNDRFSAERPEGSISTLTIQRTEQRDSAMYRCASSSGQFGSGNTIYFGEGSWLTVV.

The J gene is TRBJ2-7, the V gene TRBV19; 8 bases line up with TRBD1. J gave up 0 bases and V 6 bases, and 7 bases lay outside the gene matches. Germline-derived CDR1 and CDR2 are LNHDA and SQIVND (reference sequence). CDR3 size: 15 residues. Here the CDR3 reads CASRRKDRDSYEQYF. CDR3 sequence (DNA): TGTGCCAGTAGACGAAAGGACAGGGACTCCTACGAGCAGTACTTC.